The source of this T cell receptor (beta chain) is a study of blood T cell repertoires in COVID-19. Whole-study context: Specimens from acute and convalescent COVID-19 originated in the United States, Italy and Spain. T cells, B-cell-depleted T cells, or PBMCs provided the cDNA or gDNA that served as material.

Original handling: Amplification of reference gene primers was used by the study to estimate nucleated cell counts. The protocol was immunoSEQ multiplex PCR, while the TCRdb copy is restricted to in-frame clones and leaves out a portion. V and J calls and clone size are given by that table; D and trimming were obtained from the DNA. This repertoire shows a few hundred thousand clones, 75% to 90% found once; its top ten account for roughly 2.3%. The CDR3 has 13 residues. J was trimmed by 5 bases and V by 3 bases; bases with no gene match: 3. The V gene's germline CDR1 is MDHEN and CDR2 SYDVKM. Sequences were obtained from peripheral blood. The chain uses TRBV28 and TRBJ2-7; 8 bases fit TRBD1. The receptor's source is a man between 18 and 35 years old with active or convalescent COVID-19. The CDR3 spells CASSLTGDHEQYF. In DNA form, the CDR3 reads TGTGCCAGCAGTTTGACAGGGGATCACGAGCAGTACTTC.